One sample yielded the 25 T cell receptor beta chains listed below, sequenced in a study of T cells in Graves' hyperthyroidism and ophthalmopathy (dated by TCRdb to about 2019). Library preparation was by multiplex PCR. TCRdb shows the sequencer as Illumina HiSeq 2000. TCR beta CDR3 regions were amplified from RNA transcripts. The TCR CDR3 was subjected to a first round of RT-PCR using the HTBI primer set and the Qiagen OneStep RT-PCR kit. TCRdb redid the processing of the public reads, applying fastp at Q25 and MiXCR, and retained in-frame beta chains. Rows merge per CDR3 protein into single entries with the most common DNA and genes. The sample table contains approximately 400,000 distinct CDR3 sequences; only one count was recorded for 15% to 17% of them. The top ten constitute around 14% of the sample. Sequenced: blood. The receptors shown here come from a woman under 30 with Graves' hyperthyroidism.

This clonotype was recorded a few times. V is TRBV20-1 and J is TRBJ2-7, with TRBD2 as a possible D gene (5 bases). The CDR3 loop spans 12 amino acids. Per the germline V gene, CDR1 is DFQATT and CDR2 is SNEGSKA (reference sequence). V dropped 4 bases and J dropped 5 bases, with 12 bases sitting between them. CDR3 in DNA: TGCAGTGCTACGAAGGGAGAGCACGAGCAGTACTTC. Amino acid sequence: CSATKGEHEQYF.

This chain joins TRBV12-3 or TRBV12-4 and TRBJ1-2; no clear D. Trimming removed 2 bases at V and 8 bases at J, with 18 bases between. The CDR3 spans 15 residues. CDR3: CASSLLSGSFEGYTF. CDR3 DNA sequence: TGTGCCAGCAGTTTACTTTCGGGAAGTTTTGAAGGCTACACCTTC.

This chain joins TRBV28 and TRBJ2-7, with TRBD1 as a possible D gene (5 bases). V was shortened by 2 bases and J by 2 bases, with 13 bases between the two germline ends. The CDR3 extends over 15 amino acids. Germline assignment: CDR1 MDHEN and CDR2 SYDVKM. The CDR3 reads CASSLLRVSPYEQYF. CDR3 sequence (DNA): TGTGCCAGCAGTTTACTCAGGGTCAGCCCCTACGAGCAGTACTTC.

This clonotype was seen more than once but under ten times. The chain employs TRBV20-1 and TRBJ2-1, with TRBD1 matching over 8 bases. The germline V gene encodes CDR1 DFQATT and CDR2 SNEGSKA (reference sequence). After removal of 5 bases from V and 0 bases from J, the junction contained 18 bases not matched to a gene. There are 19 residues in the CDR3. CDR3: CSARFEKTGDPRSYNEQFF. CDR3 DNA sequence: TGCAGTGCTCGATTTGAAAAGACAGGGGATCCACGCTCCTACAATGAGCAGTTCTTC.

This clonotype was observed a handful of times. The rearrangement joins TRBV3-1 to TRBJ2-5; 10 positions match TRBD2. J lost 5 bases, V lost 2 bases, and 14 bases had no gene match. CDR3 length: 18 residues. Germline V gene lookup returns CDR1 LGHDT and CDR2 YNNKEL (reference sequence). The CDR3 DNA sequence: TGTGCCAGCAGCCAAATTCCCCTATCTAGCGGGAGCCACGAGACCCAGTACTTC. Its protein product is CASSQIPLSSGSHETQYF.

This clonotype was seen a few times. V gene TRBV6-2 or TRBV6-3 combines with J gene TRBJ1-3; D unresolved. The CDR3 length is 17 residues. Germline V gives CDR1 MNHEY, CDR2 SVGEGT. Between the trimmed V and J ends, which lost 6 bases and 0 bases, there was a span of 18 bases. The CDR3 bases are TGTGCCAGCAGCTGGCCGCAGGATCCGAGCTCTGGAAACACCATATATTTT. Translating it yields CASSWPQDPSSGNTIYF.

This clonotype occurred many times. This chain uses TRBV12-5 with TRBJ1-1, with 8 positions matching TRBD1. Germline V CDR1 and CDR2: LGHNT, FRNRAP. The CDR3 covers 13 residues. The V segment lost 2 bases and the J segment 4 bases; nucleotides outside the gene matches: 0. CDR3 sequence (DNA): TGTGCTAGTGGTTTGACAGGGGGCACTGAAGCTTTCTTT. Amino acids: CASGLTGGTEAFF. The complete variable domain, with remaining parts taken from reference TRBV12-5 and TRBJ1-1, reads DARVTQTPRHKVTEMGQEVTMRCQPILGHNTVFWYRQTMMQGLELLAYFRNRAPLDDSGMPKDRFSAEMPDATLATLKIQPSEPRDSAVYFCASGLTGGTEAFFGQGTRLTVV.

This clonotype was detected ten times or more. This chain links TRBV3-1 with TRBJ2-1, with D maybe TRBD1 (5 bases). The V and J ends lost 3 bases and 7 bases respectively, with 13 bases between them. CDR1 is LGHDT and CDR2 is YNNKEL in the germline V gene (reference sequence). This CDR3 contains 14 residues. DNA for the CDR3: TGTGCCAGCAGCCAGCCACCACAGGCTAATGAGCAGTTCTTC. It translates to CASSQPPQANEQFF.

The chain couples TRBV29-1 to TRBJ2-2; D uncertain. Per germline, CDR1 SQVTM and CDR2 ANQGSEA. V lost 3 bases and J 0 bases, leaving 8 bases between the germline ends. The CDR3 length is 14 residues. The CDR3 DNA follows: TGCAGCGTTGACTCCAGTTCGAACACCGGGGAGCTGTTTTTT. This translates into CSVDSSSNTGELFF.

This clonotype has more than one count but fewer than ten. The chain employs TRBV12-5 and TRBJ2-1; D perhaps matches TRBD2 (5 bases). Between the trimmed V and J ends, which lost 6 bases and 6 bases, there was a span of 12 bases. The CDR3 runs to 13 residues. The germline V gene has CDR1 LGHNT and CDR2 FRNRAP. CDR3 residues: CASGTTRSNEQFF. CDR3 sequence (DNA): TGTGCTAGTGGAACCACTAGGTCCAATGAGCAGTTCTTC.

This clonotype was seen a few times. The chain has TRBV20-1 and TRBJ1-5, with 10 bases identical to TRBD1. The CDR3 covers 15 residues. V lost 0 bases and J lost 9; bases outside the gene matches: 8. Germline CDR1 DFQATT, CDR2 SNEGSKA (reference sequence). CDR3: CSAREDRGRVGPQHF. The CDR3 nucleotides are TGCAGTGCTAGAGAAGACAGGGGGCGAGTCGGGCCCCAGCATTTT.

This clonotype was found a few times. V is TRBV4-2 and J is TRBJ2-1; 9 bases map to TRBD1. This CDR3 is 17 amino acids long. The germline V gene has CDR1 LGHNA and CDR2 YNFKEQ. Trimming removed 0 bases from V and 9 bases from J; junction bases left unmatched: 12. CDR3 sequence (DNA): TGTGCCAGCAGCCAAGAGTCTTCAGGGACAGGGCCAGGTGAGCAGTTCTTC. It yields the protein CASSQESSGTGPGEQFF.

This clonotype was counted many times. The J gene is TRBJ1-2, the V gene TRBV2, with TRBD1 matching 7 bases. The germline V gene encodes CDR1 SNHLY and CDR2 FYNNEI. The CDR3 consists of 14 residues. Trimming removed 6 bases from V and 8 bases from J; junction bases left unmatched: 12. The CDR3 loop reads CASRANTGARGYTF. The CDR3 DNA reads as TGTGCCAGCAGAGCCAATACAGGGGCTCGGGGCTACACCTTC.

This clonotype occurred many times. The CDR3 nucleotides are TGCAGTGCTACAACAGGGGTTTATTCAACTACTAGCACAGATACGCAGTATTTT. Translation: CSATTGVYSTTSTDTQYF. This rearrangement joins TRBV20-1 to TRBJ2-3, with TRBD1 identical over 7 bases. Per germline, CDR1 DFQATT and CDR2 SNEGSKA (reference sequence). Trimming cost V 4 bases and J 0 bases; bases outside gene matches: 16. This CDR3 comprises 18 residues.

This clonotype was picked up a small number of times. V gene TRBV28 combines with J gene TRBJ1-1; 9 bases line up with TRBD1. Germline V CDR1 and CDR2: MDHEN, SYDVKM. The length of the CDR3 is 14 residues. The CDR3 sequence: CASGTGKKNTEAFF. CDR3 DNA sequence: TGTGCATCAGGGACAGGGAAAAAAAACACTGAAGCTTTCTTT.

This clonotype has a count of ten or more. The V call is TRBV2, the J call TRBJ2-7; D is undetermined. V was trimmed by 6 bases and J by 6 bases, leaving 12 bases between them. CDR1 SNHLY and CDR2 FYNNEI come from the germline V gene. This CDR3 contains 12 residues. The CDR3 DNA reads as TGTGCCAGCAGCGCAATAAGGACCGAGCAGTACTTC. Amino acid sequence: CASSAIRTEQYF.

This clonotype came up many times. The chain uses TRBV12-3 or TRBV12-4 and TRBJ2-7; 10 bases fit TRBD1. The J segment lost 6 bases and the V segment lost 5 bases, leaving 4 bases of the junction unmatched. This CDR3 contains 13 residues. The CDR3 sequence is CASSLGTGAEQYF. CDR3 nucleotides: TGTGCCAGCAGTCTGGGGACAGGGGCCGAGCAGTACTTC.

At least ten counts were recorded for this clonotype. This chain joins TRBV5-1 and TRBJ2-7; tentatively, D is TRBD2 (6 bases). The CDR3 contains 15 residues. Germline V gene sequence: CDR1 SGHRS, CDR2 YFSETQ. The ends were cut back, 4 bases at V and 0 bases at J, with 14 bases in the middle. CDR3 amino acids: CASSPGTLGSYEQYF. The CDR3 coding sequence is TGCGCCAGCAGCCCCGGGACTTTAGGCTCCTACGAGCAGTACTTC.

The rearrangement uses TRBV19 and TRBJ1-2; TRBD1 might be the D (5 bases). Trimming cost V 7 bases and J 10 bases, with 22 bases left between them. The germline gives CDR1 LNHDA, CDR2 SQIVND (reference sequence). The CDR3 length is 14 residues. The CDR3 loop is CASTPPRGLADYTF. DNA of the CDR3: TGTGCCAGTACCCCACCCCGGGGCTTGGCTGACTACACCTTC.

This clonotype was found many times. The rearrangement uses TRBV12-3 or TRBV12-4 and TRBJ1-5, with D perhaps matching TRBD1 (6 bases). V was shortened by 5 bases and J by 2 bases, with 13 bases between the two germline ends. The CDR3 length is 15 residues. CDR3 coding DNA: TGTGCCAGCAGTCGAGGGGGGCAAGGCAATCAGCCCCAGCATTTT. Its protein is CASSRGGQGNQPQHF.

V and J are TRBV11-2 and TRBJ1-3; TRBD1 matches at 7 bases. This CDR3 region has 15 residues. Trimming at V came to 5 bases and at J to 2 bases, leaving 6 bases not matched to a gene. Germline V gene lookup returns CDR1 SGHAT and CDR2 FQNNGV. CDR3 DNA: TGTGCCAGCAGCCTTCAGGGGGGGACTGGAAACACCATATATTTT. As protein: CASSLQGGTGNTIYF.

This clonotype was recorded at least ten times. This rearrangement joins TRBV5-1 to TRBJ2-3, with D possibly being TRBD1 (7 bases). The CDR3 sequence is 14 residues long. In germline, CDR1 is SGHRS, CDR2 YFSETQ. The V and J ends lost 3 bases and 4 bases respectively, with 12 bases between them. CDR3 region: CASSWAGQPDTQYF. The CDR3 bases are TGCGCCAGCAGCTGGGCGGGACAGCCAGATACGCAGTATTTT.

This clonotype appeared many times. The chain is built from TRBV12-3 or TRBV12-4 and TRBJ2-2; the D gene could be TRBD1 or TRBD2 (5 bases each). The V end lost 5 bases, the J end lost 6 bases, and 10 bases lay between the germline ends. The length of the CDR3 is 13 residues. The CDR3 bases are TGTGCCAGCAGTCCCCAGGGAGCCGGGGAGCTGTTTTTT. Its protein is CASSPQGAGELFF.

This clonotype was recorded many times. V is TRBV15 and J is TRBJ2-1, with 13 bases identical to TRBD2. The CDR3 is 16 residues long. Germline V gene sequence: CDR1 LNHNV, CDR2 YYDKDF (reference sequence). With V trimmed by 4 bases and J by 4 bases, 4 bases remained unmatched. CDR3 protein: CATSIELAGGYNEQFF. In DNA form, the CDR3 reads TGTGCCACCAGCATAGAACTAGCGGGAGGGTACAATGAGCAGTTCTTC.

The sample holds a few counts of this clonotype. The chain links TRBV9 to TRBJ2-1; 8 positions agree with TRBD2. Germline V gene lookup returns CDR1 SGDLS and CDR2 YYNGEE. This CDR3 is 16 amino acids long. After removal of 0 bases from V and 3 bases from J, the junction contained 5 bases not matched to a gene. The CDR3 loop reads CASSVGLANFYNEQFF. The CDR3 coding sequence is TGTGCCAGCAGCGTAGGACTAGCGAATTTCTACAATGAGCAGTTCTTC. Combining the CDR3 with reference TRBV9 and TRBJ2-1 gives the whole variable domain DSGVTQTPKHLITATGQRVTLRCSPRSGDLSVYWYQQSLDQGLQFLIQYYNGEERAKGNILERFSAQQFPDLHSELNLSSLELGDSALYFCASSVGLANFYNEQFFGPGTRLTVL.